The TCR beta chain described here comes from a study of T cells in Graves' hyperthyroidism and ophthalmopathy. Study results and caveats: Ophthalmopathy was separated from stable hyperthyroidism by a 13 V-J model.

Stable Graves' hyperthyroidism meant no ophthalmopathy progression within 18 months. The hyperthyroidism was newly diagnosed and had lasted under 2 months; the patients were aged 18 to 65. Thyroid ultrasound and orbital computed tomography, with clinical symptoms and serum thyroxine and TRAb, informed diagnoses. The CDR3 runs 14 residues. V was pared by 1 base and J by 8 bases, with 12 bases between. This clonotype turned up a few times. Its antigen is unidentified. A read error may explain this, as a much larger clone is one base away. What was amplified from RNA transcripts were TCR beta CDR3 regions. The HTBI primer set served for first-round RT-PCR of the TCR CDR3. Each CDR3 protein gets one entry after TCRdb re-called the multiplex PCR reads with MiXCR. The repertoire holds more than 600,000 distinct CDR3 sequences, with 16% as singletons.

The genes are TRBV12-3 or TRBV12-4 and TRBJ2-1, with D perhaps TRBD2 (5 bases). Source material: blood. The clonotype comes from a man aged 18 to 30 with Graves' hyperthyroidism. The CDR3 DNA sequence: TGTGCCAGCAGTTTAGTCTCCGGGGTCGATGAGCAGTTCTTC. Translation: CASSLVSGVDEQFF.